A single sample is the source of the 24 T cell receptor beta chains below, sequenced in a study of blood T cells in healthy people across ages. Through a sample-barcoded 5' primer and a J-beta primer mix, a second PCR was run for about 6 to 11 cycles. TCRdb redid the calling of the 5' RACE reads with MiXCR, one entry per CDR3 protein. The repertoire holds hundreds of thousands of distinct CDR3 sequences, with approximately 59% as singletons. Sequenced material: blood. Receptors were obtained from a man in his thirties or forties in good health.

The CDR3 here is CASSQDAGGHEQFF. The CDR3 nucleotides read TGCGCCAGCAGCCAAGATGCGGGGGGCCATGAGCAGTTCTTC. J is TRBJ2-1 and V is TRBV4-1; 8 nucleotides match TRBD2. Per germline, CDR1 MGHRA and CDR2 YSYEKL. V gave up 0 bases and J gave up 8 bases; unmatched junction bases: 3. This CDR3 region has 14 residues.

This clonotype was picked up a small number of times. The chain joins TRBV4-3 to TRBJ2-7, with D uncertain. CDR1 and CDR2 (germline): LGHNA, YSLEER. This CDR3 has 14 residues. The V gene lost 2 bases and the J gene lost 2 bases, with 10 bases spanning the gap. The CDR3 sequence: CASSQQEQTYEQYF. In DNA, the CDR3 is TGCGCCAGCAGCCAACAAGAACAGACCTACGAGCAGTACTTC.

The chain employs TRBV7-3 and TRBJ2-3; 10 bases are a match to TRBD2. The CDR3 is 16 amino acids. CDR1 and CDR2 (germline): SGHTA, FQGTGA. V lost 4 bases to trimming and J lost 0 bases; unmatched junction nucleotides: 4. CDR3 in amino acids: CASSSLAGASTDTQYF. In DNA form, the CDR3 reads TGTGCCAGCAGCTCCCTAGCGGGGGCTAGCACAGATACGCAGTATTTT.

The V and J genes are TRBV25-1 and TRBJ2-7, with 7 positions matching TRBD1. The CDR3 covers 12 residues. The junction had 5 bases not matched to a gene; V was cut back by 10 bases and J by 2 bases. Germline values: CDR1 MGHDK, CDR2 SYGVNS. The CDR3 spells CANLDRAYEQYF. For the CDR3, the DNA is TGTGCCAACCTCGACAGGGCCTACGAGCAGTACTTC.

A single count supports this clonotype. The genes are TRBV20-1 and TRBJ1-2; TRBD1 agrees at 11 bases. CDR1 and CDR2 from the germline V gene are DFQATT and SNEGSKA (reference sequence). The trim removed 6 bases at V and 11 bases at J, leaving 14 bases unmatched. The CDR3 totals 14 residues. Written as DNA, the CDR3 is TGCAGTGCCAAGAGGGACAGGGGGGCCCTGAGATACACCTTC. Its translation is CSAKRDRGALRYTF.

This clonotype turned up a few times. The chain is built from TRBV7-9 and TRBJ1-4, with D hard to call. The CDR3 covers 14 residues. The V end was cut by 0 bases, the J end by 8 bases, with 10 bases between. CDR1 and CDR2 (germline): SEHNR, FQNEAQ (reference sequence). The chain's CDR3 is CASSLAGSIEKLFF. CDR3 sequence (DNA): TGTGCCAGCAGCTTAGCAGGGAGTATCGAAAAACTGTTTTTT.

The chain joins TRBV2 to TRBJ1-4; 9 nucleotides agree with TRBD1. With 1 base clipped from V and 8 bases from J, the junction kept 5 bases outside the gene matches. CDR1 SNHLY and CDR2 FYNNEI come from the germline V gene. The CDR3 sequence is 15 residues long. In DNA, the CDR3 is TGTGCCAGCAGTGAAGGACAGGGGGGAGGAGAAAAACTGTTTTTT. Translated, it gives CASSEGQGGGEKLFF.

The gene calls are TRBV9 and TRBJ1-1; D is ambiguous. The CDR3 is 14 amino acids. V was clipped by 3 bases and J by 0 bases, with 9 bases between them. The V gene's germline CDR1 is SGDLS and CDR2 YYNGEE. The CDR3 coding sequence is TGTGCCAGCAGCGCTGAGGTGTTGAACACTGAAGCTTTCTTT. Translated, it gives CASSAEVLNTEAFF.

This chain uses TRBV7-3 with TRBJ1-2, with TRBD1 identical over 7 bases. CDR3 size: 14 residues. Germline CDR1 is SGHTA and CDR2 is FQGTGA. V shed 4 bases, J shed 8 bases, and the junction held 10 bases outside the gene matches. CDR3 loop: CASSSDDRAGGYTF. The CDR3, as DNA: TGTGCCAGCAGCTCTGACGACAGGGCTGGAGGCTACACCTTC. Together with reference TRBV7-3 and TRBJ1-2, the CDR3 gives the full variable domain: GAGVSQTPSNKVTEKGKYVELRCDPISGHTALYWYRQSLGQGPEFLIYFQGTGAADDSGLPNDRFFAVRPEGSVSTLKIQRTERGDSAVYLCASSSDDRAGGYTFGSGTRLTVV.

This chain connects TRBV6-2 or TRBV6-3 to TRBJ2-3; 8 positions agree with TRBD1. The V and J ends lost 4 bases and 1 base, in that order; junction bases with no gene match: 7. CDR1 is MNHEY and CDR2 is SVGEGT in the germline V gene. The CDR3 runs to 16 residues. Written as DNA, the CDR3 is TGTGCCAGCAGTTTCTATCCGGGACAGGGCACAGATACGCAGTATTTT. Amino acid sequence: CASSFYPGQGTDTQYF.

The chain combines TRBV14 with TRBJ1-1; D remains ambiguous. The germline V and J ends were trimmed by 0 bases and 11 bases, with 16 bases remaining between them. CDR1 SGHDN and CDR2 FVKESK come from the germline V gene. CDR3 length: 14 residues. The CDR3 reads CASSQDISTIGAFF. The CDR3 DNA sequence: TGTGCCAGCAGCCAAGATATAAGTACGATAGGGGCTTTCTTT.

V usage is TRBV9 and J usage is TRBJ2-4; no reliable D call. The better agreement between TRBJ2-7 and the DNA end casts doubt on the J call. Germline V gives CDR1 SGDLS, CDR2 YYNGEE. This CDR3 is built from 13 residues. The CDR3 sequence is CASSSERAYEQYF. The CDR3 DNA is TGTGCCAGCAGCTCGGAACGGGCCTACGAGCAGTACTTC.

J is TRBJ1-1 and V is TRBV6-2 or TRBV6-3; D is uncertain. Germline V gene data show CDR1 as MNHEY and CDR2 as SVGEGT. The CDR3 is 12 residues long. Trimming took 6 bases from V and 6 from J, leaving 11 bases between them. The CDR3 sequence: CASSPTYPEAFF. CDR3 DNA sequence: TGTGCCAGCAGCCCGACATACCCTGAAGCTTTCTTT.

This chain links TRBV12-3 or TRBV12-4 with TRBJ2-4; D possibly corresponds to TRBD2 (7 bases). The J call may be wrong; the DNA end is better matched by TRBJ2-7. This CDR3 is 17 amino acids long. In nucleotides, the CDR3 is TGTGCCAGCAGTTTAGCAAGTTGGGGGGGCGCCCCCTACGAGCAGTACTTC. Translating gives CASSLASWGGAPYEQYF.

The chain combines TRBV27 with TRBJ2-1; tentative D call: TRBD2 (7 bases). There are 16 residues in the CDR3. Germline V CDR1 and CDR2: MNHEY, SMNVEV (reference sequence). Deletions cut 4 bases from V and 3 bases from J, with 16 bases between. The DNA for the CDR3 is TGTGCCAGCAGTTCACGGGCGGGGGCCCTCTACAATGAGCAGTTCTTC. Its translation: CASSSRAGALYNEQFF.

V gene TRBV7-9 combines with J gene TRBJ1-2; 7 bases fit TRBD1. The germline gives CDR1 SEHNR, CDR2 FQNEAQ (reference sequence). V dropped 5 bases and J dropped 4; count of bases not matched to a gene: 10. The CDR3 has 15 residues. The CDR3 DNA follows: TGTGCCAGCAGCCAAGGAGCAGGGGGAATCTATGGCTACACCTTC. Its translation: CASSQGAGGIYGYTF.

The V call is TRBV5-1, the J call TRBJ2-3; 12 positions agree with TRBD2. The CDR3 consists of 16 residues. Germline V gives CDR1 SGHRS, CDR2 YFSETQ. Unmatched junction bases numbered 8, after V lost 0 bases and J lost 9 bases. In nucleotides, the CDR3 is TGCGCCAGCAGCTTGGCCCCTAGCGGGGGGGCTGAGACGCAGTATTTT. Its protein is CASSLAPSGGAETQYF.

This sequence joins TRBV9 and TRBJ1-1; D gene uncertain. Trimming cost V 0 bases and J 2 bases, with 14 bases left between them. This CDR3 region has 16 residues. The germline gives CDR1 SGDLS, CDR2 YYNGEE. The CDR3 bases are TGTGCCAGCAGCGTAGCTGGCACAGCTAAAAACACTGAAGCTTTCTTT. It translates to CASSVAGTAKNTEAFF. The full variable domain, with the rest looked up from reference TRBV9 and TRBJ1-1, is DSGVTQTPKHLITATGQRVTLRCSPRSGDLSVYWYQQSLDQGLQFLIQYYNGEERAKGNILERFSAQQFPDLHSELNLSSLELGDSALYFCASSVAGTAKNTEAFFGQGTRLTVV.

This chain connects TRBV9 to TRBJ2-7; D possibly uses TRBD1 or TRBD2 (5 bases each). CDR3 length: 15 amino acids. The V gene's germline CDR1 is SGDLS and CDR2 YYNGEE. The V end lost 4 bases, the J end lost 2 bases, and 16 bases lay between the germline ends. CDR3 sequence reads: CASSQSAGATYEQYF. CDR3 DNA sequence: TGTGCCAGCAGCCAATCGGCCGGGGCAACCTACGAGCAGTACTTC.

This clonotype was seen a few times. This chain links TRBV5-1 with TRBJ2-3; TRBD2 matches at 8 bases. CDR1 and CDR2 from the germline V gene are SGHRS and YFSETQ. The CDR3 consists of 14 residues. The trim removed 3 bases at V and 4 bases at J, leaving 4 bases unmatched. CDR3 sequence reads: CASSSGGVADTQYF. The DNA for the CDR3 is TGCGCCAGCAGCTCCGGGGGGGTTGCAGATACGCAGTATTTT.

This clonotype was seen more than once but under ten times. This chain joins TRBV14 and TRBJ2-6; D might be TRBD2 (5 bases). Trimming left V 1 base short and J 4 bases short, with 11 bases between. There are 16 residues in the CDR3. Germline lookup yields CDR1 SGHDN and CDR2 FVKESK. CDR3 sequence: CASSQGRTRGANVLTF. CDR3 coding DNA: TGTGCCAGCAGCCAAGGGAGGACGAGAGGGGCCAACGTCCTGACTTTC.

The CDR3 protein is CASSRDWRAHTDTQYF. The CDR3 DNA follows: TGTGCCAGCAGTCGGGACTGGCGGGCTCACACAGATACGCAGTATTTT. The V gene is TRBV6-5, the J gene TRBJ2-3; D perhaps matches TRBD2 (6 bases). Trimming removed 5 bases at V and 2 bases at J, with 17 bases between. The length of the CDR3 is 16 residues. CDR1 and CDR2 from the germline V gene are MNHEY and SVGAGI.

The V and J genes are TRBV29-1 and TRBJ2-1; 13 bases align to TRBD2. This CDR3 is built from 15 residues. Per germline, CDR1 SQVTM and CDR2 ANQGSEA. J lost 7 bases, V lost 5 bases, and 8 bases had no gene match. The CDR3 DNA sequence: TGCAGCGTTATGTTTGGGACTAGCGGGGAAAATGAGCAGTTCTTC. It specifies CSVMFGTSGENEQFF.

The V call is TRBV29-1, the J call TRBJ2-1; the match to TRBD2 covers 9 bases. This CDR3 comprises 13 residues. The germline V gene encodes CDR1 SQVTM and CDR2 ANQGSEA. Trimming removed 4 bases from V and 9 bases from J; junction bases left unmatched: 7. The CDR3 DNA reads as TGCAGCGTTGGGGGACTAGCTATAGTTGAGCAGTTCTTC. Protein: CSVGGLAIVEQFF.